The 10 T cell receptor beta chains in this list originate from one sample, sequenced in a study of OX40 agonist ivuxolimab in advanced cancers. The data were produced by immunoSEQ multiplex PCR, yet TCRdb's version contains in-frame clones alone and is incomplete. Here the sample spans some 42,000 clones, about 81% being singletons. The sample was CD4+ or CD8+ T cells sorted from blood, taken in a trial of the OX40 agonist ivuxolimab. These receptors were taken from an adult with an advanced solid tumor such as melanoma, head and neck, liver or kidney cancer.

The chain links TRBV5-1 to TRBJ1-1; 10 nucleotides agree with TRBD1. Germline assignment: CDR1 SGHRS and CDR2 YFSETQ. The CDR3 is 14 amino acids. V was clipped by 4 bases and J by 5 bases; unmatched bases: 5. CDR3 bases: TGCGCCAGCAGCCGGACAGGGGGAACAACTGAAGCTTTCTTT. It yields the protein CASSRTGGTTEAFF.

V is TRBV5-4 and J is TRBJ1-1, with unresolved D. From germline, CDR1 is SGHNT and CDR2 YYREEE (reference sequence). The length of the CDR3 is 14 residues. V lost 1 base and J 1 base, leaving 8 bases between the germline ends. CDR3 nucleotides: TGTGCCAGCAGCTTGCATGCAGGGAACACTGAAGCTTTCTTT. It encodes CASSLHAGNTEAFF.

V gene TRBV4-2 combines with J gene TRBJ2-3; the D gene is possibly TRBD1 (5 bases). This CDR3 contains 14 residues. Trimming left V 1 base short and J 2 bases short, with 7 bases between. Per the germline V gene, CDR1 is LGHNA and CDR2 is YNFKEQ. CDR3 region: CASSQGGHTDTQYF. The CDR3 DNA sequence: TGTGCCAGCAGCCAAGGCGGACACACAGATACGCAGTATTTT.

The chain carries TRBV18 and TRBJ1-4; 11 positions agree with TRBD1. V dropped 4 bases and J dropped 8; count of bases not matched to a gene: 6. CDR3 size: 15 residues. Germline V lookup: CDR1 KGHSH, CDR2 LQKENI. The chain's CDR3 is CASSRGQGAGEKLFF. The DNA for the CDR3 is TGTGCCAGCTCACGAGGACAGGGGGCTGGCGAAAAACTGTTTTTT. Using reference TRBV18 and TRBJ1-4 for the parts outside the CDR3, the full variable domain is NAGVMQNPRHLVRRRGQEARLRCSPMKGHSHVYWYRQLPEEGLKFMVYLQKENIIDESGMPKERFSAEFPKEGPSILRIQQVVRGDSAAYFCASSRGQGAGEKLFFGSGTQLSVL.

The chain carries TRBV5-1 and TRBJ2-1; TRBD2 agrees at 8 bases. Trimming cost V 0 bases and J 2 bases; bases outside gene matches: 7. This CDR3 spans 17 amino acids. From germline, CDR1 is SGHRS and CDR2 YFSETQ. DNA of the CDR3: TGCGCCAGCAGCTTGGTTTTGTCTAGCGGGCCCTACAATGAGCAGTTCTTC. Its translation is CASSLVLSSGPYNEQFF.

The chain recombines TRBV13 with TRBJ2-1, with 10 bases identical to TRBD2. J was trimmed by 6 bases and V by 5 bases; bases with no gene match: 16. Per germline, CDR1 PRHDT and CDR2 FYEKMQ (reference sequence). This CDR3 comprises 18 residues. The CDR3 sequence: CASSTTEALAGALNEQFF. CDR3 nucleotide sequence: TGTGCCAGCAGCACCACAGAAGCCCTAGCGGGAGCTCTCAATGAGCAGTTCTTC. The complete variable domain, with remaining parts taken from reference TRBV13 and TRBJ2-1, reads AAGVIQSPRHLIKEKRETATLKCYPIPRHDTVYWYQQGPGQDPQFLISFYEKMQSDKGSIPDRFSAQQFSDYHSELNMSSLELGDSALYFCASSTTEALAGALNEQFFGPGTRLTVL.

This CDR3 is CASSLESGPLTQYF. CDR3 coding DNA: TGTGCCAGCAGCTTGGAGTCAGGGCCTCTGACCCAGTACTTC. This chain joins TRBV5-4 and TRBJ2-5, with TRBD1 as a possible D gene (5 bases). The V end was cut by 0 bases, the J end by 7 bases, with 13 bases between. CDR1 is SGHNT and CDR2 is YYREEE in the germline V gene (reference sequence). The CDR3 is made up of 14 amino acids. Combining the CDR3 with reference TRBV5-4 and TRBJ2-5 gives the whole variable domain ETGVTQSPTHLIKTRGQQVTLRCSSQSGHNTVSWYQQALGQGPQFIFQYYREEENGRGNFPPRFSGLQFPNYSSELNVNALELDDSALYLCASSLESGPLTQYFGPGTRLLVL.

This chain uses TRBV2 with TRBJ2-5, with TRBD1 identical over 7 bases. Germline lookup yields CDR1 SNHLY and CDR2 FYNNEI. The CDR3 sequence is 15 residues long. V lost 7 bases and J lost 4; bases outside the gene matches: 12. The CDR3 DNA follows: TGTGCCAGCATGAAAATCAAACAGGGGAGAGAGACCCAGTACTTC. Its translation is CASMKIKQGRETQYF.

V and J are TRBV19 and TRBJ1-5, with TRBD1 matching 7 bases. This CDR3 is built from 15 residues. Trimming took 7 bases from V and 0 from J; bases not matched to a gene: 6. The germline V gene encodes CDR1 LNHDA and CDR2 SQIVND (reference sequence). The CDR3 nucleotides read TGTGCCAGTAACAGGGGCAGTGATAGCAATCAGCCCCAGCATTTT. As protein: CASNRGSDSNQPQHF.

The CDR3 DNA reads TGTGCCAGCAGCCTGGCGGGGGCGAGCTCCTACGAGCAGTACTTC. This sequence encodes CASSLAGASSYEQYF. J is TRBJ2-5 and V is TRBV7-2, with D possibly matching TRBD2 (7 bases). The J call may be mistaken, given a closer DNA end match to TRBJ2-7. This CDR3 contains 15 residues. Germline CDR1 and CDR2: SGHTA and FQGNSA.